These 19 T cell receptor beta chains were sequenced from one sample in a study of T-cell memory formation after mild COVID-19. In TCRdb, the 5' RACE reads were re-called with MiXCR into one record per CDR3 protein. The table lists roughly 450,000 distinct CDR3 sequences, roughly 18% of them singletons. The sequenced material came from PBMCs or a T cell subset sorted from them (not recorded which). The receptor set was obtained from an adult woman who had mild COVID-19 (a few samples of this study predate the infection). Cell type and time point are not known.

Ten or more counts support this clonotype. V usage is TRBV7-3 and J usage is TRBJ2-7; 8 bases fit TRBD1. V trimming: 3 bases; J trimming: 0 bases; junction bases outside the gene matches: 10. There are 17 residues in the CDR3. Germline CDR1 SGHTA, CDR2 FQGTGA. DNA for the CDR3: TGTGCCAGCAGCTTGGGGACAGGAGGGTTTTCCTCCTACGAGCAGTACTTC. This codes for CASSLGTGGFSSYEQYF. The entire variable domain, with the rest obtained from reference TRBV7-3 and TRBJ2-7, is as follows: GAGVSQTPSNKVTEKGKYVELRCDPISGHTALYWYRQSLGQGPEFLIYFQGTGAADDSGLPNDRFFAVRPEGSVSTLKIQRTERGDSAVYLCASSLGTGGFSSYEQYFGPGTRLTVT.

V usage is TRBV24-1 and J usage is TRBJ2-7; D is possibly TRBD1 (6 bases). V gave up 2 bases and J gave up 7 bases, with 14 bases separating them. The CDR3 runs to 14 residues. From germline, CDR1 is KGHDR and CDR2 SFDVKD. This CDR3 reads CATSDWTEPGEQYF. Written as DNA, the CDR3 is TGTGCCACCAGTGATTGGACAGAACCGGGGGAGCAGTACTTC.

This sequence joins TRBV5-6 and TRBJ2-3; TRBD2 matches at 8 bases. Germline V gene data show CDR1 as SGHDT and CDR2 as YYEEEE. Trimming cost V 3 bases and J 0 bases; bases outside gene matches: 9. This CDR3 contains 17 residues. The CDR3: CASSSKTSDTSTDTQYF. The CDR3 nucleotides are TGTGCCAGCAGCTCAAAGACTAGCGACACTAGCACAGATACGCAGTATTTT.

About this clonotype itself: One end of the junction does not line up with germline, which may come from a read error. The chain couples TRBV5-6 to TRBJ2-5, with 11 bases fitting TRBD2. CDR1 and CDR2 (germline): SGHDT, YYEEEE. The CDR3 loop spans 15 amino acids. The CDR3 bases are TGTGCCAGCAGCTTACTAGCGGGGGCCAGAGAGACCCTGTACTTC. Encoded protein: CASSLLAGARETLYF.

This sequence joins TRBV18 and TRBJ2-3, with TRBD2 matching 8 bases. The germline V gene has CDR1 KGHSH and CDR2 LQKENI. CDR3 length: 17 residues. The trim removed 6 bases at V and 1 base at J, leaving 12 bases unmatched. CDR3 residues: CASSLGGADPRTDTQYF. The CDR3 coding sequence is TGTGCCAGCTCGCTCGGGGGGGCCGATCCCCGCACAGATACGCAGTATTTT.

This clonotype was picked up a small number of times. The chain has TRBV30 and TRBJ2-7, with TRBD2 matching over 7 bases. V lost 4 bases and J lost 4; bases outside the gene matches: 7. This CDR3 region has 13 residues. Germline CDR1 reads GTSNPN; CDR2 reads SVGIG (reference sequence). The chain's CDR3 is CAWNSAGRYEQYF. The CDR3 nucleotides read TGTGCCTGGAATTCAGCGGGAAGGTACGAGCAGTACTTC.

This clonotype was seen only a few times. J is TRBJ2-5 and V is TRBV5-1; D gene unclear. In germline, CDR1 is SGHRS, CDR2 YFSETQ. This CDR3 is built from 15 residues. The V end lost 0 bases, the J end lost 2 bases, and 11 bases lay between the germline ends. DNA of the CDR3: TGCGCCAGCAGCTTGGCGGCGGAGCGACAAGAGACCCAGTACTTC. Amino acids: CASSLAAERQETQYF.

The gene calls are TRBV20-1 and TRBJ2-3, with D perhaps TRBD1 (6 bases). The germline gives CDR1 DFQATT, CDR2 SNEGSKA (reference sequence). The CDR3 extends over 14 amino acids. The ends were cut back, 7 bases at V and 1 base at J, with 15 bases in the middle. CDR3 nucleotide sequence: TGCAGTGTACGCAGGGGAAAAGGCACAGATACGCAGTATTTT. Protein sequence: CSVRRGKGTDTQYF.

This clonotype was detected a few times. The chain is built from TRBV7-3 and TRBJ1-2; 9 bases match TRBD1. This CDR3 has 15 amino acids. Germline CDR1 is SGHTA and CDR2 is FQGTGA. The trim removed 1 base at V and 6 bases at J, leaving 6 bases unmatched. CDR3 coding DNA: TGTGCCAGCAGCTTAAACCCGGGACAGGGCAATGGCTACACCTTC. Translated: CASSLNPGQGNGYTF.

This clonotype has more than one count but fewer than ten. The rearrangement joins TRBV7-8 to TRBJ1-4, with TRBD1 matching over 12 bases. Per germline, CDR1 SGHVS and CDR2 FQNEAQ. CDR3 length: 16 amino acids. Trimming cost V 5 bases and J 7 bases; bases outside gene matches: 8. CDR3 sequence reads: CASSPRGTGGGEKLFF. The CDR3 nucleotides read TGTGCCAGCAGCCCGAGGGGGACAGGGGGCGGTGAAAAACTGTTTTTT.

The gene calls are TRBV7-2 and TRBJ2-1; maybe TRBD1 (5 bases). The germline CDR1 and CDR2 sequences are SGHTA and FQGNSA. CDR3 length: 14 residues. V lost 5 bases and J lost 5, with 13 bases in between. The CDR3 DNA sequence: TGTGCCAGCAGCCCCCAGGGTAGACACAATGAGCAGTTCTTC. Amino acid sequence: CASSPQGRHNEQFF.

This sequence joins TRBV10-3 and TRBJ2-2, with D perhaps TRBD1 or TRBD2 (6 bases each). From germline, CDR1 is ENHRY and CDR2 SYGVKD. V was shortened by 3 bases and J by 2 bases, with 13 bases between the two germline ends. The CDR3 is 16 amino acids. The CDR3 loop reads CAISDGPGANTGELFF. CDR3 DNA: TGTGCCATCAGTGACGGGCCGGGGGCCAACACCGGGGAGCTGTTTTTT.

This clonotype was seen more than once but under ten times. This chain joins TRBV6-6 and TRBJ2-3, with TRBD1 identical over 7 bases. This CDR3 is 14 amino acids long. V lost 6 bases to trimming and J lost 0 bases; unmatched junction nucleotides: 3. Germline V lookup: CDR1 MNHNY, CDR2 SVGAGI (reference sequence). Written as DNA, the CDR3 is TGTGCCAGCAGCTGGGACAGCAGCACAGATACGCAGTATTTT. It yields the protein CASSWDSSTDTQYF.

This clonotype was observed a few times. J is TRBJ1-6 and V is TRBV5-1, with 7 bases fitting TRBD1. The CDR3 has 14 amino acids. Germline V lookup: CDR1 SGHRS, CDR2 YFSETQ. With 0 bases clipped from V and 9 bases from J, the junction kept 3 bases outside the gene matches. CDR3 DNA sequence: TGCGCCAGCAGCTTGGCACAGGGGAGTTCACCCCTCCACTTT. This encodes CASSLAQGSSPLHF.

The chain couples TRBV2 to TRBJ1-2; 8 bases are a match to TRBD1. V shed 6 bases, J shed 2 bases, and the junction held 5 bases outside the gene matches. The germline CDR1 and CDR2 sequences are SNHLY and FYNNEI. This CDR3 is built from 14 residues. The CDR3 spells CASSRTGNNYGYTF. The CDR3 nucleotides read TGTGCCAGCAGCCGGACAGGGAACAACTATGGCTACACCTTC. The full variable domain, rest sourced from reference TRBV2 and TRBJ1-2, is EPEVTQTPSHQVTQMGQEVILRCVPISNHLYFYWYRQILGQKVEFLVSFYNNEISEKSEIFDDQFSVERPDGSNFTLKIRSTKLEDSAMYFCASSRTGNNYGYTFGSGTRLTVV.

The chain links TRBV7-3 to TRBJ2-1; D perhaps matches TRBD1 (6 bases). This CDR3 comprises 15 residues. Germline V gene lookup returns CDR1 SGHTA and CDR2 FQGTGA. V gave up 5 bases and J gave up 2 bases, with 13 bases separating them. The CDR3 is CASSPQGQPYNEQFF. The CDR3 nucleotides are TGTGCCAGCAGCCCCCAGGGGCAGCCCTACAATGAGCAGTTCTTC.

In this sample, this clonotype turned up a few times. This chain uses TRBV6-2 or TRBV6-3 with TRBJ2-3; D perhaps matches TRBD2 (5 bases). The germline CDR1 and CDR2 sequences are MNHEY and SVGEGT. This CDR3 is 18 amino acids long. The germline V and J ends were trimmed by 0 bases and 0 bases, with 16 bases remaining between them. CDR3: CASSYSRVTGRSTDTQYF. The DNA for the CDR3 is TGTGCCAGCAGTTACTCGAGGGTCACGGGAAGAAGCACAGATACGCAGTATTTT.

CDR3 nucleotide sequence: TGTGCCAGCTCGAACGGGGCAGGCTCCTATGGCTACACCTTC. Its translation: CASSNGAGSYGYTF. This chain joins TRBV18 and TRBJ1-2; possible D gene TRBD1, 5 bases. V was pared by 6 bases and J by 4 bases, with 15 bases between. Germline V lookup: CDR1 KGHSH, CDR2 LQKENI. This CDR3 is 14 amino acids long.

The chain couples TRBV11-2 to TRBJ2-7; 7 bases align to TRBD1. V lost 5 bases, J lost 3 bases, and 10 bases stayed unmatched. CDR1 SGHAT and CDR2 FQNNGV come from the germline V gene. The CDR3 extends over 15 amino acids. For the CDR3, the DNA is TGTGCCAGCAGCCCAACGCACGGGACAGACTACGAGCAGTACTTC. Translated: CASSPTHGTDYEQYF.